Each of the 7 T cell receptor beta chains below was sequenced from the same sample in a study of T cell repertoires in cytomegalovirus infection. For these receptors, no antigen is known. One entry per CDR3 protein results from TCRdb running MiXCR on the reads. The profile shows roughly 34,000 distinct CDR3 sequences, about 48% of them singletons. Source: CD8+ T cells from cultured PBMCs, taken from culture after CMV antigen stimulation. Every receptor here comes from a human donor in good health (CMV status not recorded). Some clones in this sample may be carry-over from other donors' samples.

The chain couples TRBV12-3 or TRBV12-4 to TRBJ1-2; no firm D call. Trimming took off 5 bases at V and 4 bases at J, with 11 bases between the two ends. This CDR3 has 13 amino acids. The CDR3 is CASSPSRPYGYTF. CDR3 nucleotides: TGTGCCAGCAGTCCATCAAGACCCTATGGCTACACCTTC.

The gene calls are TRBV27 and TRBJ2-6, with 9 bases fitting TRBD1. This CDR3 region has 17 residues. Germline loops: CDR1 MNHEY, CDR2 SMNVEV (reference sequence). The V gene end was trimmed by 5 bases and the J gene end by 4 bases; junction bases not matched to a gene: 9. The CDR3 loop reads CASSRRDRVRGANVLTF. In DNA, the CDR3 is TGTGCCAGCAGTCGGAGGGACAGGGTAAGAGGGGCCAACGTCCTGACTTTC. Full variable domain (remainder filled in from reference TRBV27 and TRBJ2-6): EAQVTQNPRYLITVTGKKLTVTCSQNMNHEYMSWYRQDPGLGLRQIYYSMNVEVTDKGDVPEGYKVSRKEKRNFPLILESPSPNQTSLYFCASSRRDRVRGANVLTFGAGSRLTVL.

This clonotype was picked up a small number of times. The chain recombines TRBV5-1 with TRBJ2-4, with D unresolved. There are 16 residues in the CDR3. Germline lookup yields CDR1 SGHRS and CDR2 YFSETQ. The V end lost 1 base, the J end lost 5 bases, and 16 bases lay between the germline ends. CDR3 residues: CASSLHALVVENIQYF. CDR3 DNA: TGCGCCAGCAGCTTGCACGCCCTTGTTGTCGAAAACATTCAGTACTTC.

The J gene is TRBJ1-3, the V gene TRBV10-3; D is possibly TRBD1 (6 bases). V dropped 4 bases and J dropped 4 bases, with 11 bases sitting between them. CDR3 length: 14 residues. The germline gives CDR1 ENHRY, CDR2 SYGVKD. As DNA, the CDR3 is TGTGCCATCAGTGGGGGACATCTCGGAAACACCATATATTTT. It specifies CAISGGHLGNTIYF.

Note on this clonotype: One end of the junction does not line up with germline, which may come from a read error. The chain recombines TRBV4-1 with TRBJ2-7, with D perhaps TRBD2 (7 bases). The CDR3 totals 18 residues. Germline loops: CDR1 MGHRA, CDR2 YSYEKL. In DNA form, the CDR3 reads TGTGCCAGCAGCCAAGGGGGGGCCGCCTGGGGTAGCCCCTACGAGCAGTACTTC. Translating gives CASSQGGAAWGSPYEQYF.

This clonotype was seen ten or more times. This chain links TRBV7-6 with TRBJ1-3; the match to TRBD1 covers 7 bases. Trimming cost V 5 bases and J 0 bases; bases outside gene matches: 4. CDR1 and CDR2 (germline): SGHVS, FNYEAQ. The CDR3 contains 15 residues. CDR3 DNA sequence: TGTGCCAGCAGCCTAGGGACAGCCTCTGGAAACACCATATATTTT. It yields the protein CASSLGTASGNTIYF.

Regarding this clonotype: The junction departs from the called germline gene at one end, perhaps through a read error. The rearrangement uses TRBV7-2 and TRBJ2-7; maybe TRBD2 (5 bases). Germline V lookup: CDR1 SGHTA, CDR2 FQGNSA. This CDR3 has 13 residues. CDR3 loop: CACREGGGYEQYF. DNA for the CDR3: TGTGCCTGCAGAGAGGGCGGCGGCTACGAGCAGTACTTC.